Reported below is one TCR beta chain. Assay: immunoSEQ multiplex PCR; the TCRdb copy retains only in-frame clones and omits some. This table has tens of thousands of clones, over 75% appearing once. Germline lookup yields CDR1 MRHNA and CDR2 SNTAGT. Trimming removed 7 bases from V and 6 bases from J, with 15 bases in between. The CDR3 consists of 13 residues. This sample is drawn from a study of T cell changes during pregnancy in multiple sclerosis. This TCR was sampled from a female donor in good health, enrolled as a control in a pregnancy study. The sequenced sample was peripheral blood, obtained in the first trimester of pregnancy. This rearrangement joins TRBV6-4 to TRBJ1-2; D is perhaps TRBD1 (6 bases). CDR3 region: CASKGVASDGYTF. CDR3 coding DNA: TGTGCCAGCAAGGGGGTTGCCTCCGATGGCTACACCTTC.